This T cell receptor (beta chain) was identified in a study of blood T cell repertoires in COVID-19. The age range of participants was 18 to 89 years, with residence in under 25 US areas. Two negative PCRs, clearance, or symptom resolution were required of recovered Cohort 3 donors. Original methodology: How many nucleated cells were present was estimated from reference gene primer amplification. Clones were sequenced by immunoSEQ multiplex PCR, and TCRdb holds only the in-frame ones, with some missing. The DNA gave D and trimming, while V, J and clone size come from that table. The sample has 150,000 to 200,000 clones, approximately 80% seen once; the top ten hold 8%. Trimming shortened V by 1 base and J by 1 base, and 11 bases separated the two germline ends. In germline, CDR1 is MDHEN, CDR2 SYDVKM. The length of the CDR3 is 16 residues.

The sequenced sample consisted of PBMCs or T cells enriched from blood (not recorded which). The clonotype originates from a woman aged 45-60 years who had recovered from COVID-19. The chain couples TRBV28 to TRBJ1-3; D is uncertain. CDR3 in amino acids: CASSLLRRGSGNTIYF. CDR3 coding DNA: TGTGCCAGCAGTTTATTGAGGCGGGGTTCTGGAAACACCATATATTTT.